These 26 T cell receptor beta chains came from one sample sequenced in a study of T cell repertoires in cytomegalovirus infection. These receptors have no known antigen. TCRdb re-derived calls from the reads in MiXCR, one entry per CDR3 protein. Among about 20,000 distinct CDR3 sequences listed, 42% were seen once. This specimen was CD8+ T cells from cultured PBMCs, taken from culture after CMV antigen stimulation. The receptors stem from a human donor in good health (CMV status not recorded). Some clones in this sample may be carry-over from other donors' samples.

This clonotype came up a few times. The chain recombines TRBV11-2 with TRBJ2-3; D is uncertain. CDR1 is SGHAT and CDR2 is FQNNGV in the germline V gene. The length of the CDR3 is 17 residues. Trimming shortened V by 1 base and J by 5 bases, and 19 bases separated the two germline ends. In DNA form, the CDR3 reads TGTGCCAGCAGCTTAGTGTCGCACTCTGCAACTGGAGATACGCAGTATTTT. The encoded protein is CASSLVSHSATGDTQYF.

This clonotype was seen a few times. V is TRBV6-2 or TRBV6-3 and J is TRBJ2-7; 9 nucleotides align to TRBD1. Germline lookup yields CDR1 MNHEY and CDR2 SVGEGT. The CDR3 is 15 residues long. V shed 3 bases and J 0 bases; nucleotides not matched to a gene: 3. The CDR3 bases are TGTGCCAGCAGTTATGACAGGGGGACCTCCTACGAGCAGTACTTC. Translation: CASSYDRGTSYEQYF.

The CDR3 protein is CASTPGNGKQYF. CDR3 DNA sequence: TGTGCCAGCACACCAGGGAATGGGAAGCAGTACTTC. This chain uses TRBV25-1 with TRBJ2-7; tentative D call: TRBD1 (5 bases). Germline V gene data show CDR1 as MGHDK and CDR2 as SYGVNS. Deletions cut 7 bases from V and 8 bases from J, with 15 bases between. The CDR3 has 12 amino acids.

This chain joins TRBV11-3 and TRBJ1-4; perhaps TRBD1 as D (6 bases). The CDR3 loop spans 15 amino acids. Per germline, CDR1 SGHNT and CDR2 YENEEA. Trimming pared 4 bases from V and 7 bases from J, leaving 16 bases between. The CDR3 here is CASSSRTDWGEKLFF. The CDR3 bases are TGTGCCAGCAGCTCCCGGACAGATTGGGGTGAAAAACTGTTTTTT.

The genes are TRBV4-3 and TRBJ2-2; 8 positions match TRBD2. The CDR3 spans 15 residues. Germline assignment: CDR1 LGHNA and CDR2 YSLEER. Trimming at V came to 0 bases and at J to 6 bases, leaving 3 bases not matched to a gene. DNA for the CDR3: TGCGCCAGCAGCCAAGATCCCGGGGGGGCCGGGGAGCTGTTTTTT. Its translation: CASSQDPGGAGELFF.

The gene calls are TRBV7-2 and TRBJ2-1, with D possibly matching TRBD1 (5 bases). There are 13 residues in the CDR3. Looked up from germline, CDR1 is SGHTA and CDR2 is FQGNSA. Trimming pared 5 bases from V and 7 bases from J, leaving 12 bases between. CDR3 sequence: CASSNFGANEQFF. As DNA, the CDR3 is TGTGCCAGCAGCAACTTTGGGGCAAATGAGCAGTTCTTC.

The CDR3 region is CASSLGLNEQFF. As DNA, the CDR3 is TGTGCCAGCAGCTTGGGGCTCAATGAGCAGTTCTTC. V is TRBV5-4 and J is TRBJ2-1; D not certain. CDR1 is SGHNT, CDR2 YYREEE, per germline (reference sequence). The CDR3 runs 12 residues. V lost 0 bases and J lost 6, with 4 bases in between.

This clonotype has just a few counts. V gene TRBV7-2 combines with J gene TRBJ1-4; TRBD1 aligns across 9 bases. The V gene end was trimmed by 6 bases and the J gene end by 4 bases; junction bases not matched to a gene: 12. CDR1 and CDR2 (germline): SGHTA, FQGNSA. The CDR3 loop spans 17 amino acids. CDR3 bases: TGTGCCAGCAGACCAAGTAGGACAGGGGTAGTTAATGAAAAACTGTTTTTT. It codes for CASRPSRTGVVNEKLFF.

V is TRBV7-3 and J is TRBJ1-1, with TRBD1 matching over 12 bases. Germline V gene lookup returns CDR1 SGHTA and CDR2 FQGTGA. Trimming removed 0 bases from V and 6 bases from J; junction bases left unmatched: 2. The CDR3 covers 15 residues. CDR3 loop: CASSLTGTGGSEAFF. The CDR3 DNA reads TGTGCCAGCAGCTTAACCGGGACAGGGGGCTCTGAAGCTTTCTTT.

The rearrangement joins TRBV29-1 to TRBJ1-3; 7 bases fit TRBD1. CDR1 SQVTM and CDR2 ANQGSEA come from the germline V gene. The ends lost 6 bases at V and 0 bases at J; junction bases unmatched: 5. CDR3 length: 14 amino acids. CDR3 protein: CSVETGTSGNTIYF. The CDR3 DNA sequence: TGCAGCGTGGAGACAGGGACCTCTGGAAACACCATATATTTT.

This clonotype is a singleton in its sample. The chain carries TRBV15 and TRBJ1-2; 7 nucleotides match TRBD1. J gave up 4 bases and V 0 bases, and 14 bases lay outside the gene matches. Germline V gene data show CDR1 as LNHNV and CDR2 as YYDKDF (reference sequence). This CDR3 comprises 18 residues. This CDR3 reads CATSRDPQDRVLLYGYTF. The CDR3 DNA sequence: TGTGCCACCAGCAGAGATCCCCAAGACAGGGTACTTCTCTATGGCTACACCTTC.

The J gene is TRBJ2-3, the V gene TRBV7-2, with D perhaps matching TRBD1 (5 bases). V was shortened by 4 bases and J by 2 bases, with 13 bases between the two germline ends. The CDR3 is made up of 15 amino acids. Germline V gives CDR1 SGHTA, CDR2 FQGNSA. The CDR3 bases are TGTGCCAGCAGCTCCGTAGGGGCAAACACAGATACGCAGTATTTT. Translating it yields CASSSVGANTDTQYF.

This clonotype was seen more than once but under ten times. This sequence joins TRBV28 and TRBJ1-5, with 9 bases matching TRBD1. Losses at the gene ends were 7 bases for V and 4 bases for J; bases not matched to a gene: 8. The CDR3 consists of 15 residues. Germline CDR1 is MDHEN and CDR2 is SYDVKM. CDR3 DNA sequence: TGTGCCAGCACCGAAGACAGGGGGGGAAATCAGCCCCAGCATTTT. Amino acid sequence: CASTEDRGGNQPQHF. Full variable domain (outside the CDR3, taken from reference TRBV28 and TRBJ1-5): DVKVTQSSRYLVKRTGEKVFLECVQDMDHENMFWYRQDPGLGLRLIYFSYDVKMKEKGDIPEGYSVSREKKERFSLILESASTNQTSMYLCASTEDRGGNQPQHFGDGTRLSIL.

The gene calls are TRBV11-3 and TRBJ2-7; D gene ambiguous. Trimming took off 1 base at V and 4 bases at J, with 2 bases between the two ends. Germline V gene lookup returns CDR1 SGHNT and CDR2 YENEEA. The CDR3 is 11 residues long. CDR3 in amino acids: CASSLAYEQYF. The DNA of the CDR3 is TGTGCCAGCAGCTTAGCTTACGAGCAGTACTTC.

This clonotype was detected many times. The CDR3 sequence: CASSEYPSNSENSNQPQHF. CDR3 nucleotide sequence: TGTGCCAGCAGCGAGTACCCCAGTAATTCTGAAAACTCCAATCAGCCCCAGCATTTT. The rearrangement joins TRBV7-9 to TRBJ1-5; D is unresolved. Trimming took off 5 bases at V and 3 bases at J, with 26 bases between the two ends. The CDR3 sequence is 19 residues long. CDR1 is SEHNR and CDR2 is FQNEAQ in the germline V gene (reference sequence).

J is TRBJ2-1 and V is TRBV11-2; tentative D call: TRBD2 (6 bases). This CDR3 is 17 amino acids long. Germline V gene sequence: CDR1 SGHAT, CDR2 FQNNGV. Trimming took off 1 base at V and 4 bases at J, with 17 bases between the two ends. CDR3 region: CASSLARAGLGYNEQFF. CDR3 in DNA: TGTGCCAGCAGCTTAGCTCGCGCGGGATTGGGGTACAATGAGCAGTTCTTC.

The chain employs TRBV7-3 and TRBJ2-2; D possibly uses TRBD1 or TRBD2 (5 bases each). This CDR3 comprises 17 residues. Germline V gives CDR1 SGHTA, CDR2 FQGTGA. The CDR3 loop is CALPYPAGTPNTGELFF. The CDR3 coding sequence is TGTGCTCTCCCCTATCCCGCAGGGACCCCGAACACCGGGGAGCTGTTTTTT.

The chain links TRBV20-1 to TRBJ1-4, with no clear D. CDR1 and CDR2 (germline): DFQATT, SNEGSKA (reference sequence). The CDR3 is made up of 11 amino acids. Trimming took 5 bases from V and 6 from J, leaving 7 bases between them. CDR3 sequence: CSAPGDEKLFF. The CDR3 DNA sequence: TGCAGTGCTCCCGGGGATGAAAAACTGTTTTTT.

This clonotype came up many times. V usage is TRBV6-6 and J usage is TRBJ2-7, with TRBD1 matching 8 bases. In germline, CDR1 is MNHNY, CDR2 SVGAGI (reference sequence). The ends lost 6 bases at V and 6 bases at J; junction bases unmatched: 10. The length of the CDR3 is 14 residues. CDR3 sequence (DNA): TGTGCCAGCAGCCTCAGGGGGCAAAGAAGCGAGCAGTACTTC. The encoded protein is CASSLRGQRSEQYF.

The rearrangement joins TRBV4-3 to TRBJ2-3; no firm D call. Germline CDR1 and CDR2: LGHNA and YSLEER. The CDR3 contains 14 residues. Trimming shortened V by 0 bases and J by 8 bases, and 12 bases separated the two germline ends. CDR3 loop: CASSQDPLIFTQYF. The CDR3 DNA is TGCGCCAGCAGCCAAGATCCCCTCATTTTTACGCAGTATTTT.

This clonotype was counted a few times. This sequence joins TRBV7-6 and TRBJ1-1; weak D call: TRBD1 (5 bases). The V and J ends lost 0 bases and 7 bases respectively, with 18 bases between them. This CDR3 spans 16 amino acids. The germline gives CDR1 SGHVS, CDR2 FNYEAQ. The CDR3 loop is CASSLARKGSDGEAFF. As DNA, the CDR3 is TGTGCCAGCAGCTTAGCTCGTAAGGGGAGCGATGGTGAAGCTTTCTTT.

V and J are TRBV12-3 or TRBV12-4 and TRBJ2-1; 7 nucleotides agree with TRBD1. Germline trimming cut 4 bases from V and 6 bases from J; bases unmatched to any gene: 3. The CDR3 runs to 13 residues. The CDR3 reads CASSSWDSNEQFF. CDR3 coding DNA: TGTGCCAGCAGTTCCTGGGACAGCAATGAGCAGTTCTTC.

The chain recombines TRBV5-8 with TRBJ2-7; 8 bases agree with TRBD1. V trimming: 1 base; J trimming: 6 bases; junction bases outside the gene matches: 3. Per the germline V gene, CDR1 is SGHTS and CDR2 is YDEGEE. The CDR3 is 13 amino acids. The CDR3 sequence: CASSLTQGGEQYF. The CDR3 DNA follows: TGTGCCAGCAGCTTGACACAGGGGGGCGAGCAGTACTTC.

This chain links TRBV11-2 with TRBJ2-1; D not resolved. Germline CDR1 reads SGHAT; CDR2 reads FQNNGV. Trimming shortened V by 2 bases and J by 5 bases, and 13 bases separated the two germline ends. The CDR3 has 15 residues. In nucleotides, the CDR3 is TGTGCCAGCAGCTTATGGGTGGAGTCCGACAATGAGCAGTTCTTC. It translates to CASSLWVESDNEQFF.

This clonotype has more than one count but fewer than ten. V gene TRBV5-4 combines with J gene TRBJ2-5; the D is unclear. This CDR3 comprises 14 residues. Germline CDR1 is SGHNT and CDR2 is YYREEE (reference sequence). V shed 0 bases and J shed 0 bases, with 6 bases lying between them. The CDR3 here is CASSLAADQETQYF. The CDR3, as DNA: TGTGCCAGCAGCTTGGCTGCGGACCAAGAGACCCAGTACTTC. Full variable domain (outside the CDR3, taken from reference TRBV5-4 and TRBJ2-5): ETGVTQSPTHLIKTRGQQVTLRCSSQSGHNTVSWYQQALGQGPQFIFQYYREEENGRGNFPPRFSGLQFPNYSSELNVNALELDDSALYLCASSLAADQETQYFGPGTRLLVL.

DNA for the CDR3: TGTGCCAGCAGCCCAGGTAGGGGCGGGACTGAAGCTTTCTTT. Translating it yields CASSPGRGGTEAFF. The gene calls are TRBV7-6 and TRBJ1-1, with a tentative D call TRBD1 (5 bases). V dropped 5 bases and J dropped 5 bases, with 15 bases sitting between them. The CDR3 runs to 14 residues. CDR1 is SGHVS, CDR2 FNYEAQ, per germline.